Each of the 3 T cell receptor beta chains below was sequenced from the same sample in a study of blood T cell repertoires in COVID-19. Measured with immunoSEQ multiplex PCR; TCRdb has only the in-frame clones, and not every one. The data show about 170,000 clones, about 85% seen once. Specimen: peripheral blood. The source is a man between 60 and 75 years old with acute or convalescent COVID-19.

The chain carries TRBV29-1 and TRBJ2-6, with 12 bases lining up with TRBD1. CDR1 is SQVTM and CDR2 is ANQGSEA in the germline V gene. The CDR3 consists of 15 residues. V lost 6 bases and J lost 1; bases outside the gene matches: 1. The CDR3 coding sequence is TGCAGCGTGGGACAGGGGGCTTCTGGGGCCAACGTCCTGACTTTC. Its translation: CSVGQGASGANVLTF.

This clone came up once. The chain employs TRBV5-1 and TRBJ2-3; 11 bases map to TRBD1. Germline V CDR1 and CDR2: SGHRS, YFSETQ. The CDR3 loop spans 15 amino acids. The V and J ends lost 4 bases and 3 bases, in that order; junction bases with no gene match: 4. The CDR3 sequence: CASSRTGGATDTQYF. The CDR3 nucleotides read TGCGCCAGCAGCAGGACAGGGGGCGCAACAGATACGCAGTATTTT.

In regard to this clone: The same CDR3 arises from other DNA sequences in this sample as well. The chain couples TRBV5-1 to TRBJ2-2, with a weak D call TRBD2 (6 bases). V was clipped by 3 bases and J by 2 bases, with 11 bases between them. This CDR3 comprises 15 residues. CDR1 and CDR2 from the germline V gene are SGHRS and YFSETQ. The CDR3 coding sequence is TGCGCCAGCAGCTCTTCCGGGACTAACACCGGGGAGCTGTTTTTT. Translation gives CASSSSGTNTGELFF. The full variable domain, its missing parts supplied by reference TRBV5-1 and TRBJ2-2, is KAGVTQTPRYLIKTRGQQVTLSCSPISGHRSVSWYQQTPGQGLQFLFEYFSETQRNKGNFPGRFSGRQFSNSRSEMNVSTLELGDSALYLCASSSSGTNTGELFFGEGSRLTVL.